The 27 T cell receptor beta chains reported below all come from one sample, sequenced in a study of blood T cell repertoires in COVID-19. Libraries were prepared by immunoSEQ multiplex PCR; TCRdb keeps only in-frame clonotypes and omits some of them. The table includes about 400,000 clones, approximately 85% detected once. What was sequenced was PBMCs or T cells enriched from blood (not recorded which). Source of these receptors: a woman aged 40 to 55 with acute COVID-19.

Only one count was recorded for this clone. This chain uses TRBV4-2 with TRBJ2-5; possibly TRBD2 for D (5 bases). Germline assignment: CDR1 LGHNA and CDR2 YNFKEQ. Trimming left V 1 base short and J 5 bases short, with 11 bases between. The CDR3 consists of 14 residues. CDR3 DNA: TGTGCCAGCAGCCAAGGAACGGGGTCCGAGACCCAGTACTTC. Its translation is CASSQGTGSETQYF.

The chain combines TRBV27 with TRBJ2-7; D is perhaps TRBD2 (5 bases). V lost 6 bases, J lost 5 bases, and 8 bases lay in between. The CDR3 contains 11 residues. Germline V gives CDR1 MNHEY, CDR2 SMNVEV (reference sequence). CDR3: CASRRADEQYF. CDR3 sequence (DNA): TGTGCCAGCAGGAGGGCCGACGAGCAGTACTTC.

The chain couples TRBV20-1 to TRBJ2-3; tentatively, D is TRBD2 (6 bases). Per the germline V gene, CDR1 is DFQATT and CDR2 is SNEGSKA (reference sequence). The CDR3 is 14 amino acids. V lost 3 bases to trimming and J lost 4 bases, with 14 bases between them. The CDR3 nucleotides read TGCAGTGCTAGTGGAGGGACTCCCCCAGATACGCAGTATTTT. Its protein is CSASGGTPPDTQYF.

The chain is built from TRBV19 and TRBJ1-5; D is undetermined. Germline assignment: CDR1 LNHDA and CDR2 SQIVND (reference sequence). CDR3 length equals 16 residues. V gave up 1 base and J gave up 0 bases, with 10 bases separating them. CDR3 DNA sequence: TGTGCCAGTAGTATAGGGCAACAGTATAGCAATCAGCCCCAGCATTTT. It codes for CASSIGQQYSNQPQHF.

The chain combines TRBV4-1 with TRBJ1-2; 7 bases line up with TRBD1. The CDR3 totals 18 residues. The germline CDR1 and CDR2 sequences are MGHRA and YSYEKL. With V trimmed by 2 bases and J by 2 bases, 14 bases remained unmatched. CDR3 amino acids: CASSQTPQGTRRNYGYTF. DNA of the CDR3: TGCGCCAGCAGCCAAACCCCACAGGGGACCCGAAGGAACTATGGCTACACCTTC.

The V and J genes are TRBV7-8 and TRBJ2-5; 10 bases align to TRBD2. The germline CDR1 and CDR2 sequences are SGHVS and FQNEAQ. V shed 5 bases and J 5 bases; nucleotides not matched to a gene: 8. The CDR3 totals 15 residues. The CDR3 protein is CASSRGLADGETQYF. The CDR3 region has the DNA TGTGCCAGCAGCCGAGGACTAGCGGATGGGGAGACCCAGTACTTC. Looking up the rest from reference TRBV7-8 and TRBJ2-5 gives the full variable domain: GAGVSQSPRYKVAKRGQDVALRCDPISGHVSLFWYQQALGQGPEFLTYFQNEAQLDKSGLPSDRFFAERPEGSVSTLKIQRTQQEDSAVYLCASSRGLADGETQYFGPGTRLLVL.

The J gene is TRBJ1-1, the V gene TRBV27, with 7 bases identical to TRBD1. The V segment lost 6 bases and the J segment 10 bases; nucleotides outside the gene matches: 8. This CDR3 is 12 amino acids long. In germline, CDR1 is MNHEY, CDR2 SMNVEV (reference sequence). The chain's CDR3 is CASRRQGEVAFF. In DNA, the CDR3 is TGTGCCAGCAGAAGGCAGGGGGAGGTAGCTTTCTTT.

The chain joins TRBV5-1 to TRBJ2-7, with TRBD1 matching 9 bases. Germline assignment: CDR1 SGHRS and CDR2 YFSETQ. The J segment lost 7 bases and the V segment lost 6 bases, leaving 11 bases of the junction unmatched. The CDR3 length is 14 residues. The CDR3 DNA reads as TGCGCCAGCACCCTCGGGACAGGGACGGGAGAGCAGTACTTC. This encodes CASTLGTGTGEQYF.

The rearrangement joins TRBV30 to TRBJ1-2; D is uncertain. The CDR3 runs to 13 residues. The germline V and J ends were trimmed by 2 bases and 10 bases, with 17 bases remaining between them. Germline lookup yields CDR1 GTSNPN and CDR2 SVGIG (reference sequence). The CDR3: CAWSLMVSEYYTF. CDR3 in DNA: TGTGCCTGGAGTCTCATGGTCTCGGAGTACTACACCTTC. Full variable domain (missing parts from reference TRBV30 and TRBJ1-2): SQTIHQWPATLVQPVGSPLSLECTVEGTSNPNLYWYRQAAGRGLQLLFYSVGIGQISSEVPQNLSASRPQDRQFILSSKKLLLSDSGFYLCAWSLMVSEYYTFGSGTRLTVV.

The chain has TRBV24-1 and TRBJ2-1; 8 bases align to TRBD2. J was trimmed by 7 bases and V by 8 bases; bases with no gene match: 6. Germline V gene lookup returns CDR1 KGHDR and CDR2 SFDVKD. The CDR3 spans 13 residues. CDR3 amino acids: CATKRSSGNEQFF. CDR3 DNA sequence: TGTGCCACCAAGCGTTCTAGCGGGAATGAGCAGTTCTTC.

The chain joins TRBV19 to TRBJ2-3; tentative D call: TRBD1 (5 bases). Trimming cost V 5 bases and J 0 bases, with 12 bases left between them. This CDR3 has 15 residues. Germline V gene sequence: CDR1 LNHDA, CDR2 SQIVND (reference sequence). CDR3 amino acids: CASSQGETSTDTQYF. In nucleotides, the CDR3 is TGTGCCAGTAGTCAGGGTGAGACTAGCACAGATACGCAGTATTTT.

The chain joins TRBV7-9 to TRBJ1-5, with 9 bases that match TRBD1. CDR1 is SEHNR and CDR2 is FQNEAQ in the germline V gene (reference sequence). The CDR3 loop spans 17 amino acids. With 1 base clipped from V and 7 bases from J, the junction kept 11 bases outside the gene matches. This CDR3 is CASSLEGQQGAQQPQHF. CDR3 nucleotide sequence: TGTGCCAGCAGCTTAGAGGGACAACAGGGGGCACAGCAGCCCCAGCATTTT. Looking up the rest from reference TRBV7-9 and TRBJ1-5 gives the full variable domain: DTGVSQNPRHKITKRGQNVTFRCDPISEHNRLYWYRQTLGQGPEFLTYFQNEAQLEKSRLLSDRFSAERPKGSFSTLEIQRTEQGDSAMYLCASSLEGQQGAQQPQHFGDGTRLSIL.

The chain links TRBV19 to TRBJ2-7, with D possibly TRBD2 on 7 matching bases. The CDR3 sequence is 14 residues long. V lost 5 bases to trimming and J lost 2 bases, with 13 bases between them. Germline V gene sequence: CDR1 LNHDA, CDR2 SQIVND (reference sequence). The CDR3 spells CASSLDSGTYEQYF. In nucleotides, the CDR3 is TGTGCCAGTAGTTTGGACAGCGGGACCTACGAGCAGTACTTC. Combining the CDR3 with reference TRBV19 and TRBJ2-7 gives the whole variable domain DGGITQSPKYLFRKEGQNVTLSCEQNLNHDAMYWYRQDPGQGLRLIYYSQIVNDFQKGDIAEGYSVSREKKESFPLTVTSAQKNPTAFYLCASSLDSGTYEQYFGPGTRLTVT.

The chain recombines TRBV4-1 with TRBJ2-5; D unclear. Trimming stripped 1 base from V and 5 bases from J, with 8 bases between. This CDR3 is built from 13 residues. Germline CDR1 MGHRA, CDR2 YSYEKL. The chain's CDR3 is CASSQVVLETQYF. The CDR3 nucleotides read TGCGCCAGCAGCCAAGTAGTTCTGGAGACCCAGTACTTC.

This chain joins TRBV20-1 and TRBJ1-4; no reliable D call. The CDR3 runs to 15 residues. Between the trimmed V and J ends, which lost 3 bases and 3 bases, there was a span of 14 bases. Germline V CDR1 and CDR2: DFQATT, SNEGSKA (reference sequence). The chain's CDR3 is CSASPLGRANEKLFF. CDR3 nucleotides: TGCAGTGCTAGTCCCCTGGGCCGCGCTAATGAAAAACTGTTTTTT.

V usage is TRBV27 and J usage is TRBJ1-1, with D maybe TRBD1 (5 bases). Per germline, CDR1 MNHEY and CDR2 SMNVEV (reference sequence). Trimming took 8 bases from V and 4 from J, leaving 17 bases between them. The CDR3 sequence is 14 residues long. The CDR3 region is CASSLRGSATEAFF. DNA of the CDR3: TGTGCCAGCTCGTTGCGGGGGAGTGCCACTGAAGCTTTCTTT.

The gene calls are TRBV25-1 and TRBJ2-1; TRBD1 agrees at 8 bases. The CDR3 has 13 amino acids. Germline CDR1 MGHDK, CDR2 SYGVNS. With 5 bases clipped from V and 6 bases from J, the junction kept 3 bases outside the gene matches. CDR3 residues: CASSKTGVNEQFF. The CDR3 region has the DNA TGTGCCAGCAGTAAGACAGGGGTCAATGAGCAGTTCTTC.

The rearrangement joins TRBV5-5 to TRBJ2-7, with D possibly matching TRBD2 (6 bases). The CDR3 consists of 13 residues. CDR1 is SGHKS, CDR2 YYEKEE, per germline (reference sequence). Trimming shortened V by 2 bases and J by 4 bases, and 10 bases separated the two germline ends. CDR3 nucleotide sequence: TGTGCCAGCAGCTTAGTTAGCGGTTACGAGCAGTACTTC. Protein: CASSLVSGYEQYF.

The chain has TRBV30 and TRBJ2-5, with 7 positions matching TRBD1. V trimming: 3 bases; J trimming: 4 bases; junction bases outside the gene matches: 5. This CDR3 has 13 amino acids. Germline V lookup: CDR1 GTSNPN, CDR2 SVGIG (reference sequence). The CDR3 nucleotides read TGTGCCTGGAGCGACACAGGGGTAGAGACCCAGTACTTC. Protein sequence: CAWSDTGVETQYF.

The gene calls are TRBV5-1 and TRBJ2-3; 12 nucleotides match TRBD2. Germline CDR1 is SGHRS and CDR2 is YFSETQ. The junction had 12 bases not matched to a gene; V was cut back by 4 bases and J by 0 bases. The CDR3 sequence is 19 residues long. The CDR3 bases are TGCGCCAGCAGCCCGGAGCCGCTAGCGGGGGGGACTAGCACAGATACGCAGTATTTT. Protein sequence: CASSPEPLAGGTSTDTQYF.

This chain connects TRBV12-5 to TRBJ2-5; TRBD2 aligns across 8 bases. The germline gives CDR1 LGHNT, CDR2 FRNRAP. The CDR3 is 14 amino acids. With V trimmed by 0 bases and J by 5 bases, 2 bases remained unmatched. CDR3 DNA: TGTGCTAGTGGTTTGGTACCTAGCGGGGAGACCCAGTACTTC. This codes for CASGLVPSGETQYF.

The chain joins TRBV29-1 to TRBJ2-5, with 9 bases that match TRBD1. Per the germline V gene, CDR1 is SQVTM and CDR2 is ANQGSEA. CDR3 length equals 13 residues. V shed 6 bases, J shed 4 bases, and the junction held 6 bases outside the gene matches. The CDR3 nucleotides read TGCAGCGTCGCGGACAGGGGAGGAGAGACCCAGTACTTC. This encodes CSVADRGGETQYF. The full variable domain, its missing parts supplied by reference TRBV29-1 and TRBJ2-5, is SAVISQKPSRDICQRGTSLTIQCQVDSQVTMMFWYRQQPGQSLTLIATANQGSEATYESGFVIDKFPISRPNLTFSTLTVSNMSPEDSSIYLCSVADRGGETQYFGPGTRLLVL.

This chain joins TRBV4-1 and TRBJ2-7, with a tentative D call TRBD2 (5 bases). V was cut by 6 bases and J by 3 bases, with 15 bases left in between. Germline CDR1 MGHRA, CDR2 YSYEKL. The CDR3 has 14 amino acids. CDR3 sequence: CASRFSGRDYEQYF. In DNA, the CDR3 is TGCGCCAGCAGATTTTCTGGACGGGACTACGAGCAGTACTTC.

The chain employs TRBV24-1 and TRBJ1-1, with D possibly matching TRBD1 (5 bases). Germline-derived CDR1 and CDR2 are KGHDR and SFDVKD. V was trimmed by 9 bases and J by 1 base, leaving 11 bases between them. There are 13 residues in the CDR3. CDR3 in DNA: TGTGCCACCGGGGACGGGGGGAACACTGAAGCTTTCTTT. This sequence encodes CATGDGGNTEAFF.

The V call is TRBV2, the J call TRBJ2-2, with 13 bases lining up with TRBD2. In germline, CDR1 is SNHLY, CDR2 FYNNEI. With V trimmed by 4 bases and J by 4 bases, 6 bases remained unmatched. CDR3 length equals 17 residues. The chain's CDR3 is CASSVLAGGLGTGELFF. In DNA, the CDR3 is TGTGCCAGCAGTGTACTAGCGGGGGGGCTCGGCACCGGGGAGCTGTTTTTT. Based on the CDR3 plus reference TRBV2 and TRBJ2-2, the full variable domain is EPEVTQTPSHQVTQMGQEVILRCVPISNHLYFYWYRQILGQKVEFLVSFYNNEISEKSEIFDDQFSVERPDGSNFTLKIRSTKLEDSAMYFCASSVLAGGLGTGELFFGEGSRLTVL.

The V gene is TRBV19, the J gene TRBJ1-2; 8 bases map to TRBD1. V lost 5 bases and J lost 4; bases outside the gene matches: 9. Germline V gene sequence: CDR1 LNHDA, CDR2 SQIVND (reference sequence). The CDR3 is made up of 15 amino acids. The CDR3 sequence is CASSDTGQGPYGYTF. DNA of the CDR3: TGTGCCAGTAGTGATACCGGACAGGGACCCTATGGCTACACCTTC.

V and J are TRBV6-1 and TRBJ1-5, with 8 positions matching TRBD1. Germline V gene lookup returns CDR1 MNHNS and CDR2 SASEGT. Germline trimming cut 3 bases from V and 7 bases from J; bases unmatched to any gene: 8. The CDR3 contains 15 residues. The CDR3 spells CASSEGRGQSQPQHF. CDR3 DNA sequence: TGTGCCAGCAGTGAGGGCAGGGGGCAGAGCCAGCCCCAGCATTTT.